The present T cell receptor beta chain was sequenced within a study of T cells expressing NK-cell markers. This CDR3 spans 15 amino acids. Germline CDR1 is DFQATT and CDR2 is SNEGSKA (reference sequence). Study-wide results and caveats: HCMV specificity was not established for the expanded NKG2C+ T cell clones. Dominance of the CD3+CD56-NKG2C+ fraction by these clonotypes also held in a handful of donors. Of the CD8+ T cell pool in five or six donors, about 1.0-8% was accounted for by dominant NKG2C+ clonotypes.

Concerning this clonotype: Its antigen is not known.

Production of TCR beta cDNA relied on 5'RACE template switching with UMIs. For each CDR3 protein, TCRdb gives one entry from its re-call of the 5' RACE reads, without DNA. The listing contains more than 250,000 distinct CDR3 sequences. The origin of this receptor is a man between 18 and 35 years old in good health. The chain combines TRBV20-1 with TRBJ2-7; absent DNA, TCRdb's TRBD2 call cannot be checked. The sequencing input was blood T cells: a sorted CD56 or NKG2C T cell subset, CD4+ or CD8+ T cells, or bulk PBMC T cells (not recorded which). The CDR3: CSASPTGTSGKEQYF.